This T cell receptor beta chain was profiled in a study of a mutant IDH1 vaccine in newly diagnosed glioma (dated by TCRdb to 2020 to 2022). For the study in its entirety: Across visits V03 through V10, patients got a total of eight vaccinations, given in weeks 1, 3, 5, 7, 11, 15, 19 and 23. In the chemotherapy-containing groups, vaccination started alongside temozolomide cycles, whereas in patients who had radiotherapy alone it started 4-6 weeks after radiotherapy. Of the approximately 30 treated patients, approximately 62% were male and 37.5% were female, and the mean age was approximately 41 years. Prior to enrollment, standard therapy consisting of radiotherapy alone, temozolomide alone, or radiochemotherapy with temozolomide had been administered to patients, with the combination being received by most patients. Peripheral blood was collected at six visits: V03 (baseline), V05, V07, V10, V12 and V13. Longitudinal TCRB deep sequencing was done for 25 to 30 treated patients, wherever samples were available for exploratory analyses. Here is what the overall study found, with its caveats: Immune responses induced by the vaccine were seen in roughly 92% of patients across multiple MHC alleles. The authors stated that sample limitations prevented analyses of patient blood samples from being reproduced. Changes in the top peripheral T cell clonotypes picked up by TCRB sequencing did not appear to be linked to pseudoprogression. PBMC samples for TCRB deep sequencing were selected based on availability.

CDR1 and CDR2 were assigned from the germline V gene as MNHEY and SVGAGI. Ends trimmed: V by 0 bases, J by 7 bases; bases unmatched to a gene: 6. Inclusive of the bounding cysteine and phenylalanine, the CDR3 is 15 residues long. Left in the record is the CDR3 DNA by itself, 45 bases read in frame from the first base. The time point label on this specimen signifies: week 5, during vaccination. Each vaccine dose, consisting of 300 ug of a 20-mer mutant IDH1 peptide in Montanide, was administered subcutaneously with topical imiquimod. Newly diagnosed WHO grade 3 or 4 IDH1-mutant astrocytomas showing loss of nuclear ATRX were present in the donors. The samples were drawn from NOA16, a multicentre, single-arm, open-label phase I trial in Germany that tested a mutant IDH1 peptide vaccine in humans for the first time. Genomic DNA for TCRB sequencing was isolated from EDTA blood with the DNeasy Blood and Tissue Kit.

On this clone itself: Its antigen remains undetermined. Base qualities are missing; no much larger clone stands one base away.

Library construction relied on the immunoSEQ multiplex PCR assay. Following the manufacturer's protocol, the hsTCRB Kit was used to amplify rearranged TCR beta chain sequences. An Illumina MiSeq was used to sequence the TCRB libraries. The original pipeline was this. The kit vendor's proprietary platform handled demultiplexing, trimming and gene mapping. TCRdb took over this immuneACCESS table, retaining in-frame rearrangements with V and J assigned. Such tables are incomplete; in checked studies, under half of the missing clones stem from an unresolved V gene, and the remainder is unexplained. D and trimming were read from the DNA, whereas the V and J calls and clone size are those reported in that table. Recorded for this sample are under 95,000 clones; about 91% of them occurred a single time. The ten top clones hold about 0.6% of the sample.

Sequencing used PBMCs, obtained from a glioma patient whose treatment included an IDH1 peptide vaccine. The receptor's source is a woman between 45 and 65 years old with glioma. The chain is encoded by TRBV6-5 joined to TRBJ2-1, with 7 junctional bases fitting TRBD2. The DNA reads TGTGCCAGCAGTTACTCTGGCGGGAGCAGGAATGAGCAGTTCTTC. It encodes CASSYSGGSRNEQFF.